The 5 T cell receptor beta chains reported below all come from one sample, sequenced in a study of T cells after yellow fever vaccination. MiXCR, applied by TCRdb to the 5' RACE reads, yields one record per CDR3 protein. The top ten clones hold 13% to 15% of a sample with a few hundred thousand distinct CDR3 sequences, roughly 19% of them seen once. Here the sequenced sample was PBMCs, taken 15 days after the yellow fever booster vaccination. The receptor set was obtained from a man aged 25 to 40 who received the YFV17D yellow fever vaccine.

Only a few counts were recorded for this clonotype. The chain carries TRBV29-1 and TRBJ2-1; D may be TRBD2 (6 bases). CDR3 size: 16 residues. The germline CDR1 and CDR2 sequences are SQVTM and ANQGSEA. Trimming removed 0 bases at V and 0 bases at J, with 12 bases between. CDR3 DNA sequence: TGCAGCGTTGAAGAAGGAGGGCCGAGCTCCTACAATGAGCAGTTCTTC. Amino acids: CSVEEGGPSSYNEQFF.

The rearrangement links TRBV5-6 to TRBJ2-5; 7 bases fit TRBD1. V gave up 5 bases and J gave up 3 bases; unmatched junction bases: 7. This CDR3 contains 14 residues. Germline values: CDR1 SGHDT, CDR2 YYEEEE. DNA of the CDR3: TGTGCCAGCAGTCCTATCACAGGGGAAGAGACCCAGTACTTC. Its translation is CASSPITGEETQYF.

The J gene is TRBJ2-1, the V gene TRBV20-1; 7 nucleotides line up with TRBD2. V trimming: 6 bases; J trimming: 9 bases; junction bases outside the gene matches: 2. CDR1 is DFQATT, CDR2 SNEGSKA, per germline (reference sequence). This CDR3 has 10 residues. The CDR3 spells CSAGEGEQFF. The CDR3 region has the DNA TGCAGTGCGGGGGAGGGTGAGCAGTTCTTC.

The chain recombines TRBV29-1 with TRBJ2-7; 8 bases are a match to TRBD1. The germline CDR1 and CDR2 sequences are SQVTM and ANQGSEA. The CDR3 runs to 13 residues. J was trimmed by 5 bases and V by 4 bases; bases with no gene match: 7. The CDR3 loop is CSVGQGAYDEQYF. In DNA form, the CDR3 reads TGCAGCGTTGGGCAGGGGGCTTACGACGAGCAGTACTTC.

A few counts support this clonotype. This chain connects TRBV4-2 to TRBJ2-3; no firm D call. This CDR3 spans 15 amino acids. Germline V gene lookup returns CDR1 LGHNA and CDR2 YNFKEQ. Trimming stripped 0 bases from V and 1 base from J, with 8 bases between. Here the CDR3 reads CASSQEFQGTDTQYF. Here the CDR3 DNA reads TGTGCCAGCAGCCAAGAGTTCCAGGGCACAGATACGCAGTATTTT.